This passage covers 21 T cell receptor beta chains from one sample sequenced in a study of response to subunit inactivated influenza vaccine. A single record per CDR3 protein comes from TCRdb applying MiXCR to the RT-PCR reads. The sample contains 450,000 to 600,000 distinct CDR3 sequences, approximately 17% of which appear only once. The material sequenced was CD4+ T cells sorted from PBMCs, taken around 25 months after vaccination. The receptors derive from a man between 50 and 75 years old who received an inactivated influenza vaccine.

This clonotype has just a few counts. V usage is TRBV5-1 and J usage is TRBJ2-7; 9 nucleotides match TRBD2. The CDR3 contains 16 residues. V shed 5 bases, J shed 7 bases, and the junction held 16 bases outside the gene matches. Germline values: CDR1 SGHRS, CDR2 YFSETQ. The CDR3 reads CASSTGGRAIGGEQYF. CDR3 in DNA: TGCGCCAGCAGTACTGGCGGGAGGGCGATAGGGGGGGAGCAGTACTTC.

This clonotype was observed a single time. The V and J genes are TRBV20-1 and TRBJ1-2; D is perhaps TRBD1 (5 bases). The CDR3 is made up of 13 amino acids. In germline, CDR1 is DFQATT, CDR2 SNEGSKA (reference sequence). V lost 1 base and J lost 5, with 11 bases in between. The CDR3 here is CSARAGGGYGYTF. The DNA of the CDR3 is TGCAGTGCTAGAGCCGGGGGTGGGTATGGCTACACCTTC.

V is TRBV12-3 or TRBV12-4 and J is TRBJ2-7, with 9 bases identical to TRBD1. Trimming cost V 7 bases and J 5 bases; bases outside gene matches: 9. This CDR3 comprises 14 residues. CDR3 nucleotide sequence: TGTGCCAGCACGCAGGACAGGGGTTGGAACGAGCAGTACTTC. It codes for CASTQDRGWNEQYF.

This clonotype was seen repeatedly, ten times or more. The chain is built from TRBV7-9 and TRBJ2-7; D gene unclear. Trimming removed 8 bases from V and 3 bases from J, with 14 bases in between. Germline V lookup: CDR1 SEHNR, CDR2 FQNEAQ (reference sequence). The CDR3 runs to 13 residues. CDR3 protein: CASGREVYYEQYF. In DNA form, the CDR3 reads TGTGCCAGCGGTCGTGAGGTCTACTACGAGCAGTACTTC.

The chain joins TRBV7-8 to TRBJ2-5; 7 nucleotides agree with TRBD2. CDR3 size: 15 residues. V lost 6 bases and J lost 2; bases outside the gene matches: 9. CDR1 SGHVS and CDR2 FQNEAQ come from the germline V gene. CDR3 nucleotides: TGTGCCAGCAGTGGACTGGGGGGGGGACAAGAGACCCAGTACTTC. This sequence encodes CASSGLGGGQETQYF. The whole variable domain, filled in from reference TRBV7-8 and TRBJ2-5, reads GAGVSQSPRYKVAKRGQDVALRCDPISGHVSLFWYQQALGQGPEFLTYFQNEAQLDKSGLPSDRFFAERPEGSVSTLKIQRTQQEDSAVYLCASSGLGGGQETQYFGPGTRLLVL.

This chain's CDR3 is CATRAAAKNIQYF. CDR3 in DNA: TGTGCCACGCGAGCGGCAGCCAAAAACATTCAGTACTTC. This chain joins TRBV15 and TRBJ2-4; D is perhaps TRBD2 (5 bases). CDR3 length: 13 amino acids. Germline lookup yields CDR1 LNHNV and CDR2 YYDKDF (reference sequence). With 9 bases removed from V and 0 bases from J, the gap between germline ends came to 9 bases.

The chain carries TRBV6-5 and TRBJ2-7; D unclear. In germline, CDR1 is MNHEY, CDR2 SVGAGI. V lost 0 bases and J lost 2, with 17 bases in between. CDR3 size: 17 residues. In DNA form, the CDR3 reads TGTGCCAGCAGTTACTCGAGGATGGCCAGCCAAGCCTACGAGCAGTACTTC. This codes for CASSYSRMASQAYEQYF.

This clonotype was found many times. The rearrangement uses TRBV5-1 and TRBJ2-2, with 8 bases matching TRBD1. The V segment lost 4 bases and the J segment 2 bases; nucleotides outside the gene matches: 4. The CDR3 is made up of 15 amino acids. From germline, CDR1 is SGHRS and CDR2 YFSETQ. The CDR3 coding sequence is TGCGCCAGCAGCCAGACAGGGGATAACACCGGGGAGCTGTTTTTT. Its protein is CASSQTGDNTGELFF.

This rearrangement joins TRBV20-1 to TRBJ1-2; TRBD1 agrees at 8 bases. The V gene's germline CDR1 is DFQATT and CDR2 SNEGSKA (reference sequence). V was clipped by 0 bases and J by 6 bases; unmatched bases: 6. This CDR3 contains 14 residues. The chain's CDR3 is CSAREGGQGNGYTF. CDR3 DNA sequence: TGCAGTGCTAGAGAAGGTGGACAGGGTAATGGCTACACCTTC.

This clonotype was counted a few times. The CDR3 is CASSESGRGTGELFF. For the CDR3, the DNA is TGTGCCAGCAGCGAGAGCGGGAGAGGGACCGGGGAGCTGTTTTTT. The chain has TRBV9 and TRBJ2-2, with 8 bases that match TRBD2. The germline CDR1 and CDR2 sequences are SGDLS and YYNGEE. With 3 bases clipped from V and 5 bases from J, the junction kept 6 bases outside the gene matches. There are 15 residues in the CDR3. Full variable domain (remainder filled in from reference TRBV9 and TRBJ2-2): DSGVTQTPKHLITATGQRVTLRCSPRSGDLSVYWYQQSLDQGLQFLIQYYNGEERAKGNILERFSAQQFPDLHSELNLSSLELGDSALYFCASSESGRGTGELFFGEGSRLTVL.

This clonotype turned up a few times. The chain uses TRBV3-1 and TRBJ1-4; D is perhaps TRBD1 (6 bases). The CDR3 has 12 amino acids. Looked up from germline, CDR1 is LGHDT and CDR2 is YNNKEL (reference sequence). V was clipped by 11 bases and J by 5 bases, with 12 bases between them. The CDR3 sequence: CAAGTPNEKLFF. In DNA form, the CDR3 reads TGTGCCGCCGGGACACCCAATGAAAAACTGTTTTTT.

This rearrangement joins TRBV7-2 to TRBJ2-1, with D tentatively TRBD2 (6 bases). This CDR3 spans 13 amino acids. Germline V gene sequence: CDR1 SGHTA, CDR2 FQGNSA. V was trimmed by 5 bases and J by 5 bases, leaving 10 bases between them. CDR3 in DNA: TGTGCCAGCAGCCCGGGACTCAACAATGAGCAGTTCTTC. Protein: CASSPGLNNEQFF.

The chain joins TRBV5-6 to TRBJ1-2; tentatively, D is TRBD1 (6 bases). The ends were cut back, 4 bases at V and 4 bases at J, with 14 bases in the middle. In germline, CDR1 is SGHDT, CDR2 YYEEEE. This CDR3 region has 14 residues. CDR3 region: CASSNLQGSYGYTF. CDR3 nucleotide sequence: TGTGCCAGCAGCAATTTACAGGGTAGCTATGGCTACACCTTC.

This clonotype was observed a few times. The rearrangement joins TRBV7-9 to TRBJ2-7; a possible D gene is TRBD1 (6 bases). The V end lost 5 bases, the J end lost 0 bases, and 11 bases lay between the germline ends. The CDR3 spans 14 residues. CDR1 and CDR2 from the germline V gene are SEHNR and FQNEAQ (reference sequence). As DNA, the CDR3 is TGTGCCAGCAGCCCAGGGGTTAACTCCTACGAGCAGTACTTC. Its protein product is CASSPGVNSYEQYF.

This clonotype was observed a few times. The rearrangement links TRBV12-3 or TRBV12-4 to TRBJ2-7; D not certain. V was shortened by 5 bases and J by 4 bases, with 12 bases between the two germline ends. The CDR3 spans 13 residues. CDR3 amino acids: CASSPAGRYEQYF. Written as DNA, the CDR3 is TGTGCCAGCAGTCCCGCAGGACGATACGAGCAGTACTTC.

At least ten counts were recorded for this clonotype. The CDR3 spells CAISAGLAWTGELFF. CDR3 bases: TGTGCCATCAGCGCAGGACTAGCGTGGACCGGGGAGCTGTTTTTT. The chain links TRBV10-3 to TRBJ2-2; 9 nucleotides match TRBD2. The CDR3 has 15 amino acids. The V gene's germline CDR1 is ENHRY and CDR2 SYGVKD. V trimming: 6 bases; J trimming: 5 bases; junction bases outside the gene matches: 7.

For the CDR3, the DNA is TGTGCCACCAGCGTCGACATGGATACGCAGTATTTT. Protein product: CATSVDMDTQYF. The chain couples TRBV15 to TRBJ2-3; D gene unclear. V was pared by 5 bases and J by 6 bases, with 9 bases between. Germline CDR1 is LNHNV and CDR2 is YYDKDF (reference sequence). The CDR3 runs 12 residues.

V and J are TRBV10-3 and TRBJ2-2; TRBD1 might be the D (6 bases). Trimming left V 6 bases short and J 6 bases short, with 8 bases between. Germline V gene lookup returns CDR1 ENHRY and CDR2 SYGVKD. The CDR3 runs 12 residues. The CDR3 DNA reads as TGTGCCATCAGCGCAGGGGCCGGGGAGCTGTTTTTT. It is translated as CAISAGAGELFF.

The chain is built from TRBV6-5 and TRBJ2-5; the D gene is possibly TRBD2 (5 bases). V was shortened by 4 bases and J by 4 bases, with 19 bases between the two germline ends. Germline CDR1 MNHEY, CDR2 SVGAGI. The CDR3 sequence is 16 residues long. CDR3 in amino acids: CASSFSETGWSETQYF. Written as DNA, the CDR3 is TGTGCCAGCAGTTTCTCCGAGACGGGGTGGTCAGAGACCCAGTACTTC.

The V and J genes are TRBV20-1 and TRBJ2-7; 9 bases agree with TRBD2. The CDR3 is 14 residues long. The V segment lost 1 base and the J segment 2 bases; nucleotides outside the gene matches: 3. Looked up from germline, CDR1 is DFQATT and CDR2 is SNEGSKA (reference sequence). The CDR3 bases are TGCAGTGCTAGAGTAGCGGGAGATACCTACGAGCAGTACTTC. Translation gives CSARVAGDTYEQYF.

J is TRBJ2-7 and V is TRBV28, with unresolved D. V lost 5 bases and J 6 bases, leaving 20 bases between the germline ends. The germline CDR1 and CDR2 sequences are MDHEN and SYDVKM. The CDR3 loop spans 15 amino acids. The CDR3 sequence: CASSRARVLPPEQYF. CDR3 nucleotides: TGTGCCAGCAGTAGAGCTCGGGTTCTGCCGCCCGAGCAGTACTTC.